This TCR beta chain was identified during a study of T cell changes during pregnancy in multiple sclerosis. This table comes from immunoSEQ multiplex PCR, and its TCRdb copy is limited to in-frame clones, with some not included. The sample yields fewer than 70,000 clones, approximately 90% seen once. V gave up 4 bases and J gave up 3 bases, with 5 bases separating them. The CDR3 spans 12 residues. Germline lookup yields CDR1 SGHTA and CDR2 FQGNSA. This clonotype was sampled from a female donor with multiple sclerosis, enrolled in a pregnancy study. The chain has TRBV7-2 and TRBJ2-3; D is undetermined. This material consisted of peripheral blood, taken in the first trimester of pregnancy. CDR3 loop: CASSSLTDTQYF. The CDR3 nucleotides read TGTGCCAGCAGCTCGTTAACAGATACGCAGTATTTT.